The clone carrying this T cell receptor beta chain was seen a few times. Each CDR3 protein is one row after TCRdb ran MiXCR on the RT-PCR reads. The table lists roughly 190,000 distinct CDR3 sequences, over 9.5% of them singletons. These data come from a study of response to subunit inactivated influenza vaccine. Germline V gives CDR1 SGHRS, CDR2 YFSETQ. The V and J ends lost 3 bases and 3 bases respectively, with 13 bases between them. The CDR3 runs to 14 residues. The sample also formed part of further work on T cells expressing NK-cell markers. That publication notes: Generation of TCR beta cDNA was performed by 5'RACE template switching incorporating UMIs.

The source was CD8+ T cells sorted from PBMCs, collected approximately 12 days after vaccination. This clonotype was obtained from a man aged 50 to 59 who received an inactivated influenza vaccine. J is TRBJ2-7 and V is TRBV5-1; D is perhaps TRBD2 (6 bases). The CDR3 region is CASSSYPGGYEQYF. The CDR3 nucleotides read TGCGCCAGCAGCTCATATCCCGGGGGCTACGAGCAGTACTTC.